The rows below give T cell receptor beta chains drawn from one sample of a study of T cells in Graves' hyperthyroidism and ophthalmopathy. TCRdb itself ran the multiplex PCR reads through MiXCR, one entry per CDR3 protein. This sample has 500,000 to 550,000 distinct CDR3 sequences; around 20% occur once, and the top ten carry 26%. Source material: blood. All receptors come from a man aged 18 to 29 with Graves' hyperthyroidism. CDR3s include the opening cysteine and the closing phenylalanine or tryptophan. A D gene is named only where the DNA matches it firmly. Only some rows state a clone size, as once, few, many or a class for expanded clones.

J	V	D	size	DNA	CDR3
TRBJ1-2	TRBV11-3	.	many	TGTGCCAGCACCCGAACAAAGGCGCACAGTGGGGAATATGGCTACACCTTC	CASTRTKAHSGEYGYTF
TRBJ2-7	TRBV20-1	.	many	TGCAGTGCTAGAACCCCGGGGCCGGGCTACGAGCAGTACTTC	CSARTPGPGYEQYF
TRBJ2-5	TRBV14	.	few	TGTGTCAGCAGCCAAGTGGTCGGGGGAGAGACCCAGTACTTC	CVSSQVVGGETQYF
TRBJ1-2	TRBV2	.	many	TGTGCCAGCAGCCGGGAAGGGCCCTATGGCTACACCTTC	CASSREGPYGYTF
TRBJ2-2	TRBV6-1	.	many	TGTGCCACTCTACCGGGTCCTCCCACCGGGGAGCTGTTTTTT	CATLPGPPTGELFF
TRBJ1-6	TRBV2	.	many	TGTGCCAGCAGTGAAGAGGACAGCTACTATAATTCACCCCTCCACTTT	CASSEEDSYYNSPLHF
TRBJ1-5	TRBV12-3/TRBV12-4	.	many	TGTGCCAGCAGTTTTGAAGGGAACGGGCCCCAGCATTTT	CASSFEGNGPQHF
TRBJ1-1	TRBV15	.	many	TGTGCCACCAGCAGAGAGTGGGGCAGACTGAACACTGAAGCTTTCTTT	CATSREWGRLNTEAFF
TRBJ1-2	TRBV28	.	many	TGTGCCAGCACCCTTATAAGGGGAGGGGCGTTCTATGGCTACACCTTC	CASTLIRGGAFYGYTF
TRBJ1-2	TRBV10-3	.	.	TGTGCCATCAGCCCTCACTTCACAGCAGCTAACTATGGCTACACCTTC	CAISPHFTAANYGYTF
TRBJ2-7	TRBV10-3	TRBD1	few	TGTGCCACCACTGGGGGGTCCGGGACAGGGATACACGAGCAGTACTTC	CATTGGSGTGIHEQYF
TRBJ2-7	TRBV29-1	TRBD1	.	TGCAGCGTTGAGACGGACAGGGCTTACGAGCAGTACTTC	CSVETDRAYEQYF
TRBJ2-7	TRBV30	.	many	TGTGCCTGGAGTGTAAGCGGTCTCAGCTCCTACGAGCAGTACTTC	CAWSVSGLSSYEQYF
TRBJ1-5	TRBV6-9	.	.	TGTGCCAGCATTACAGGGAAGGGGGAATATCAGCCCCAGCATTTT	CASITGKGEYQPQHF
TRBJ1-1	TRBV11-2	.	many	TGTGCCAGCAAGAAGGGCCCAAACACTGAAGCTTTCTTT	CASKKGPNTEAFF
TRBJ2-7	TRBV28	.	many	TGTGCCAGCACCACTCGGAAGGACGAGCAGTACTTC	CASTTRKDEQYF
TRBJ2-1	TRBV7-8	.	many	TGTGCCAGCAGCTTAGAGGGGAGGGGGAATGAGCAGTTCTTC	CASSLEGRGNEQFF
TRBJ2-5	TRBV12-3/TRBV12-4	.	.	TGTGCCAGCAGTTTAACTAGGGTGCACTTC	CASSLTRVHF
TRBJ2-5	TRBV5-1	.	few	TGCGCCAGCAGCTTGGAATCAGGGGATGACGGGGAGACCCAGTACTTC	CASSLESGDDGETQYF
TRBJ1-2	TRBV6-1	.	.	TGTGCCAGCAGTGCTAGGGGGAATGGCTACACCTTC	CASSARGNGYTF
TRBJ1-2	TRBV11-2	.	many	TGTGCCAGCAGCTTTTGGTTGGGGAATACCTATGGCTACACCTTC	CASSFWLGNTYGYTF
TRBJ1-1	TRBV5-1	.	many	TGCGCCAGCAGCCCCCCTAATAGACAGTTTGAAGCTTTCTTT	CASSPPNRQFEAFF
TRBJ2-7	TRBV2	TRBD2	.	TGTGCCAGCAGGACAACACTGACTAGCGGTCACCTGCCTTACTTC	CASRTTLTSGHLPYF
TRBJ2-7	TRBV7-3	.	.	TGTGCCAGCAGCTTACCCCTGGGGCCCTCGATAAAGGAGCAGTACTTC	CASSLPLGPSIKEQYF
TRBJ1-2	TRBV3-1	.	.	TGTGCCAGCAGCCAAGGAGCAGGAGCGGACTATGGCTACACCTTC	CASSQGAGADYGYTF